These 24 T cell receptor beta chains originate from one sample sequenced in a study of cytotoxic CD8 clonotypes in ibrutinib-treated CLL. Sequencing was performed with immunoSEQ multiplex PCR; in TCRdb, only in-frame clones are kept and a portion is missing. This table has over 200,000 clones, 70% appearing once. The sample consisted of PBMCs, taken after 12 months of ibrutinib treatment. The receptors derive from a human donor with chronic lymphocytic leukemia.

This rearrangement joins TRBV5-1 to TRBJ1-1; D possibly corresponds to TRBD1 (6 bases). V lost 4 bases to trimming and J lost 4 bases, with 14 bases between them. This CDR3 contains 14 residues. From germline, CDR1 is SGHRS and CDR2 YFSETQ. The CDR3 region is CASSLLTGLTEAFF. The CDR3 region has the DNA TGCGCCAGCAGCCTTCTTACAGGGCTCACTGAAGCTTTCTTT.

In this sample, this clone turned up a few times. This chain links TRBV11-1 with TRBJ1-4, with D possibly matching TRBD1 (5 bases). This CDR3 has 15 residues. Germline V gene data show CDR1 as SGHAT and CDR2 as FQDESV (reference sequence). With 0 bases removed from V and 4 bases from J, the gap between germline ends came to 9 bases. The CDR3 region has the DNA TGTGCCAGCAGCTTAGCGGGGACCATTAATGAAAAACTGTTTTTT. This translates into CASSLAGTINEKLFF. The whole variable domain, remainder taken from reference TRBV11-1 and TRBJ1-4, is EAEVAQSPRYKITEKSQAVAFWCDPISGHATLYWYRQILGQGPELLVQFQDESVVDDSQLPKDRFSAERLKGVDSTLKIQPAELGDSAMYLCASSLAGTINEKLFFGSGTQLSVL.

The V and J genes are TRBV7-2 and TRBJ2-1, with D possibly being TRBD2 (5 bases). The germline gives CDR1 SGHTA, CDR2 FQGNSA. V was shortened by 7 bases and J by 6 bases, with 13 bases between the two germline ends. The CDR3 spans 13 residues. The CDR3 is CASTPLALNEQFF. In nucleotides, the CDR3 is TGTGCCAGCACACCGCTAGCCCTCAATGAGCAGTTCTTC.

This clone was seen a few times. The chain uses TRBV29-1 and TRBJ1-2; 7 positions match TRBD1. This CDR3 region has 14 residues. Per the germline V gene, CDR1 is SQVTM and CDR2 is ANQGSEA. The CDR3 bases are TGCAGTGCTACTACCGGGACAGTGGACTATGGCTACACCTTC. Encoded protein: CSATTGTVDYGYTF.

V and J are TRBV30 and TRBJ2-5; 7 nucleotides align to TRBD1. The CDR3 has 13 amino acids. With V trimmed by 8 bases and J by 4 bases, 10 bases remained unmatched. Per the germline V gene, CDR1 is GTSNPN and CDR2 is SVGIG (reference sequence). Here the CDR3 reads CAGTRDSGETQYF. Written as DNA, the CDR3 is TGTGCCGGAACCCGGGACAGCGGAGAGACCCAGTACTTC.

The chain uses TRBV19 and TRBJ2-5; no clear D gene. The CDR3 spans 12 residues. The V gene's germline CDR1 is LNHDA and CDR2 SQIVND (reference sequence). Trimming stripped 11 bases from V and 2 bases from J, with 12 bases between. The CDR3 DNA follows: TGTGCCTCGGCCGGCCAGCAAGAGACCCAGTACTTC. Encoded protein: CASAGQQETQYF. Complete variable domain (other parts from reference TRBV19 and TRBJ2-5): DGGITQSPKYLFRKEGQNVTLSCEQNLNHDAMYWYRQDPGQGLRLIYYSQIVNDFQKGDIAEGYSVSREKKESFPLTVTSAQKNPTAFYLCASAGQQETQYFGPGTRLLVL.

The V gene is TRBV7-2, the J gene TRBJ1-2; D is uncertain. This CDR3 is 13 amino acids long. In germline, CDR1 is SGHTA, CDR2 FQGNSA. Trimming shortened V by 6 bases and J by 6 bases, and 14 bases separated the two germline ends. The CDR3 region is CASRLKTGNGYTF. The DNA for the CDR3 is TGTGCCAGCAGACTAAAAACGGGGAATGGCTACACCTTC.

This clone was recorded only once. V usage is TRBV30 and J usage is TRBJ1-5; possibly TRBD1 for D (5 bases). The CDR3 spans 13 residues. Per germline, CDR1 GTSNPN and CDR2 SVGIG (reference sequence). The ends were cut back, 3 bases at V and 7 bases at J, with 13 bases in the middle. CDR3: CAWRARRDQPQHF. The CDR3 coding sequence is TGTGCCTGGAGGGCTCGAAGGGACCAGCCCCAGCATTTT.

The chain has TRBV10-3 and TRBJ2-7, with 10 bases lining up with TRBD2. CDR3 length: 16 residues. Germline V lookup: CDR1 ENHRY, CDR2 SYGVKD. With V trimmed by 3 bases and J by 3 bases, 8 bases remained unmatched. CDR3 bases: TGTGCCATCAGTGAAATATCTAGCGGGAGTCGCTACGAGCAGTACTTC. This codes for CAISEISSGSRYEQYF.

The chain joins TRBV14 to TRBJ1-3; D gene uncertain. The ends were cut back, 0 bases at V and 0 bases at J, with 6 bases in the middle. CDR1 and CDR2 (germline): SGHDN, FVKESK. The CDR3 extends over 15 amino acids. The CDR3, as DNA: TGTGCCAGCAGCCAAGATCACCTCTCTGGAAACACCATATATTTT. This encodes CASSQDHLSGNTIYF.

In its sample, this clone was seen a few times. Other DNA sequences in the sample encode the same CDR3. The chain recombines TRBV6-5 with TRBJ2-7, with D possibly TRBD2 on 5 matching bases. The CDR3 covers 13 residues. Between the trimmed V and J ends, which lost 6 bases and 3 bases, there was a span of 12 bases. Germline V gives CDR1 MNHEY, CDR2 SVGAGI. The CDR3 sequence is CASSRTGFYEQYF. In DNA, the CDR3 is TGTGCCAGCAGCCGGACTGGCTTCTACGAGCAGTACTTC.

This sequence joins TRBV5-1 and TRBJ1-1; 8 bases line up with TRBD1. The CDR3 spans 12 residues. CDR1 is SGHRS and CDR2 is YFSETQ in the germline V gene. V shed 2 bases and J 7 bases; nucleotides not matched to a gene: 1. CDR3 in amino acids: CASSLQGGEAFF. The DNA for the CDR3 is TGCGCCAGCAGCTTACAGGGGGGTGAAGCTTTCTTT.

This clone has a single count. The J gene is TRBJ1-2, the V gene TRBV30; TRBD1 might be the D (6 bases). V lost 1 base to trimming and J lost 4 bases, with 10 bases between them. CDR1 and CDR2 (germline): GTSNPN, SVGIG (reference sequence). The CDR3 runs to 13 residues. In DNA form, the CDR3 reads TGTGCCTGGAGTGACTACAGGGTCTATGGCTACACCTTC. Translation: CAWSDYRVYGYTF.

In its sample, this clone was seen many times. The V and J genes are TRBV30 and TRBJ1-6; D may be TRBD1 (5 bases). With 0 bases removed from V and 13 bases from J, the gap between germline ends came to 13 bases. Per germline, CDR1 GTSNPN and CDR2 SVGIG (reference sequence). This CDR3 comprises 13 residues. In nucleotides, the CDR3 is TGTGCCTGGAGTGTGGCAGGGAGGAGGCCCCTCCACTTT. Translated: CAWSVAGRRPLHF.

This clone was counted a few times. CDR3 in DNA: TGTGCCAGCAGTGAATGGGTGGGGACCGGGGAGCTGTTTTTT. It is translated as CASSEWVGTGELFF. The chain joins TRBV25-1 to TRBJ2-2, with D unresolved. CDR1 MGHDK and CDR2 SYGVNS come from the germline V gene. The ends were cut back, 1 base at V and 5 bases at J, with 8 bases in the middle. The CDR3 is made up of 14 amino acids.

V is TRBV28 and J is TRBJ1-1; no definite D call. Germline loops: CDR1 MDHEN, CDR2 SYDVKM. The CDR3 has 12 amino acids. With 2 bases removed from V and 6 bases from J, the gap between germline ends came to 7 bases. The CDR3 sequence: CASSLLVPEAFF. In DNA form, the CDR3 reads TGTGCCAGCAGTTTACTAGTCCCTGAAGCTTTCTTT.

The CDR3: CASSQDTSGGWYEQYF. The CDR3 coding sequence is TGCGCCAGCAGCCAAGATACTAGCGGGGGGTGGTACGAGCAGTACTTC. V and J are TRBV4-1 and TRBJ2-7; TRBD2 aligns across 12 bases. The germline V gene encodes CDR1 MGHRA and CDR2 YSYEKL. The V gene end was trimmed by 0 bases and the J gene end by 4 bases; junction bases not matched to a gene: 4. This CDR3 is 16 amino acids long.

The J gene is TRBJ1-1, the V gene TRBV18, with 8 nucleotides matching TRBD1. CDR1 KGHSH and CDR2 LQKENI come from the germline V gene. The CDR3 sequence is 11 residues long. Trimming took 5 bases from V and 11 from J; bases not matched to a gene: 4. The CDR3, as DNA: TGTGCCAGCTCAAAACAGGGGGAGGCTTTCTTT. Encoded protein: CASSKQGEAFF.

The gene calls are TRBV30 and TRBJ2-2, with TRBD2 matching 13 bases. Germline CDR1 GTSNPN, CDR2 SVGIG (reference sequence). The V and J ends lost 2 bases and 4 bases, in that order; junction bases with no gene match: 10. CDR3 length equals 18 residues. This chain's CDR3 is CAWSPIPRTSGGTGELFF. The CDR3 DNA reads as TGTGCCTGGAGTCCAATCCCACGGACTAGCGGGGGCACCGGGGAGCTGTTTTTT. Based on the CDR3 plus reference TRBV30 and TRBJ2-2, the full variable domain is SQTIHQWPATLVQPVGSPLSLECTVEGTSNPNLYWYRQAAGRGLQLLFYSVGIGQISSEVPQNLSASRPQDRQFILSSKKLLLSDSGFYLCAWSPIPRTSGGTGELFFGEGSRLTVL.

The CDR3 sequence: CASRPPRQGAVTEAFF. The DNA for the CDR3 is TGTGCCAGCAGACCCCCCCGACAGGGGGCTGTCACTGAAGCTTTCTTT. V and J are TRBV28 and TRBJ1-1; 10 bases map to TRBD1. V lost 6 bases and J lost 4; bases outside the gene matches: 11. From germline, CDR1 is MDHEN and CDR2 SYDVKM. The CDR3 is made up of 16 amino acids.

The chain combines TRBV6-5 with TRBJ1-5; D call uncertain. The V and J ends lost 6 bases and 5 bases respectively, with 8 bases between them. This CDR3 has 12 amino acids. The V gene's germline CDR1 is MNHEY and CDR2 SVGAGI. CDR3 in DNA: TGTGCCAGCAGAACAGCTGATCAGCCCCAGCATTTT. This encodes CASRTADQPQHF.

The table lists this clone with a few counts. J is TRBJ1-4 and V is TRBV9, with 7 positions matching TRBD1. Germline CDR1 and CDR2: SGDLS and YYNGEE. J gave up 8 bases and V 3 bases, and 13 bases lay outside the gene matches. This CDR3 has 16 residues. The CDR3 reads CASSGGTESFGEKLFF. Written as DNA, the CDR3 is TGTGCCAGCAGCGGGGGGACAGAGAGCTTTGGGGAAAAACTGTTTTTT.

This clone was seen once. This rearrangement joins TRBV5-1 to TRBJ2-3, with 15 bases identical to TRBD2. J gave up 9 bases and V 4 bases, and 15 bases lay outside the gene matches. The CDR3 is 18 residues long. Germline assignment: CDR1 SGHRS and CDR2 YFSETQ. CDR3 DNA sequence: TGCGCCAGCAGCCCGCCCGGGACTAGCGGGGGGATTAGGCGAACGCAGTATTTT. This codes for CASSPPGTSGGIRRTQYF.

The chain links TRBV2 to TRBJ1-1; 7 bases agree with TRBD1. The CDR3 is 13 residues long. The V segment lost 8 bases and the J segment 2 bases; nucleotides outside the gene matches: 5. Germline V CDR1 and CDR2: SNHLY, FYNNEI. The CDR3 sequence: CASGGQTNTEAFF. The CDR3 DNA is TGTGCCAGCGGGGGACAGACTAACACTGAAGCTTTCTTT. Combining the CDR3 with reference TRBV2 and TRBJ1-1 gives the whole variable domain EPEVTQTPSHQVTQMGQEVILRCVPISNHLYFYWYRQILGQKVEFLVSFYNNEISEKSEIFDDQFSVERPDGSNFTLKIRSTKLEDSAMYFCASGGQTNTEAFFGQGTRLTVV.